There are many counts of the clone carrying this T cell receptor beta chain. Antigen specificity is unknown. Germline assignment: CDR1 SGDLS and CDR2 YYNGEE. Trimming at V came to 0 bases and at J to 6 bases, leaving 9 bases not matched to a gene. The CDR3 runs to 17 residues. This record belongs to a study of T cells in Graves' hyperthyroidism and ophthalmopathy. Study results and limitations: Progression to ophthalmopathy was predicted a median of about six months early.

Orbital computed tomography, thyroid ultrasound, serum thyroxine and TRAb, and clinical symptoms together informed the diagnoses. RNA transcripts gave rise to amplified TCR beta CDR3 regions. A first-round RT-PCR of the TCR CDR3 used the HTBI primer set. TCRdb re-derived calls from the multiplex PCR reads in MiXCR, one entry per CDR3 protein. The repertoire includes about 420,000 distinct CDR3 sequences, about a sixth of them detected once, and roughly 7.7% sits in the top ten. The material sequenced was blood. The chain employs TRBV9 and TRBJ2-3, with 11 bases lining up with TRBD2. The TCR originated in a young woman with Graves' hyperthyroidism. The CDR3 is CASSVERSGGAFDTQYF. The CDR3 DNA reads as TGTGCCAGCAGCGTAGAACGTAGCGGGGGGGCGTTCGATACGCAGTATTTT.